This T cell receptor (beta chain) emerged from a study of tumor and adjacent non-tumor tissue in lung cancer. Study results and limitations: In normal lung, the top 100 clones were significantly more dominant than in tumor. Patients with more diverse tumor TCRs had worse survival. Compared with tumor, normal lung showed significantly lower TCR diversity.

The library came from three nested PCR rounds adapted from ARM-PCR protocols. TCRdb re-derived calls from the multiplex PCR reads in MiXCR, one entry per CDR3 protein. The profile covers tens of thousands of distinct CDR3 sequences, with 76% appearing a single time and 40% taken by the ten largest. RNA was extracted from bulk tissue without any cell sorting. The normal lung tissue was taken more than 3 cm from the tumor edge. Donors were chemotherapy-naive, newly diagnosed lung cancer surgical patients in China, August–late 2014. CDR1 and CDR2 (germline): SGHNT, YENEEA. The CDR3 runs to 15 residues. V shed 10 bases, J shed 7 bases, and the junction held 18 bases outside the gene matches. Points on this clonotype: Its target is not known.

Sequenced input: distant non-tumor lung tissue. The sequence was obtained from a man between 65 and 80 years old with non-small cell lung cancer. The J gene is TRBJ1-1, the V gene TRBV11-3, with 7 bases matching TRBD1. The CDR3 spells CANSLGGLLGIEAFF. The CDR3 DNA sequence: TGTGCCAACAGTTTAGGGGGCTTGTTGGGCATTGAAGCTTTCTTT.